Each of the 18 T cell receptor beta chains below was sequenced from the same sample in a study of blood T cell repertoires in COVID-19. Data came from immunoSEQ multiplex PCR; TCRdb stores just in-frame clones and leaves some out. The repertoire includes 200,000 to 250,000 clones, roughly 86% of them detected once, and around 2.9% sits in the top ten. Sequenced input: peripheral blood. The origin of the receptors is a woman in her 30s who had recovered from COVID-19.

The chain combines TRBV5-6 with TRBJ2-3, with 9 nucleotides matching TRBD2. Per the germline V gene, CDR1 is SGHDT and CDR2 is YYEEEE. The junction had 9 bases not matched to a gene; V was cut back by 2 bases and J by 2 bases. This CDR3 region has 17 residues. CDR3: CASSLLLAGVNTDTQYF. The DNA for the CDR3 is TGTGCCAGCAGCTTACTACTAGCGGGTGTTAACACAGATACGCAGTATTTT.

The rearrangement uses TRBV7-2 and TRBJ2-1; tentatively, D is TRBD1 (6 bases). Between the trimmed V and J ends, which lost 2 bases and 0 bases, there was a span of 11 bases. This CDR3 has 16 residues. Germline V gene lookup returns CDR1 SGHTA and CDR2 FQGNSA. Written as DNA, the CDR3 is TGTGCCAGCAGCTTAATGAGGGGGTTCTCCTACAATGAGCAGTTCTTC. It encodes CASSLMRGFSYNEQFF. Complete variable domain (other parts from reference TRBV7-2 and TRBJ2-1): GAGVSQSPSNKVTEKGKDVELRCDPISGHTALYWYRQSLGQGLEFLIYFQGNSAPDKSGLPSDRFSAERTGGSVSTLTIQRTQQEDSAVYLCASSLMRGFSYNEQFFGPGTRLTVL.

The chain carries TRBV7-2 and TRBJ1-1; tentatively, D is TRBD1 (5 bases). Trimming cost V 0 bases and J 1 base, with 6 bases left between them. The germline CDR1 and CDR2 sequences are SGHTA and FQGNSA. This CDR3 has 14 residues. CDR3 coding DNA: TGTGCCAGCAGCTTAGCGCAGGGGAACACTGAAGCTTTCTTT. Protein: CASSLAQGNTEAFF.

Comment on this clone: Other DNA sequences in this specimen translate into the identical CDR3. The J gene is TRBJ2-7, the V gene TRBV29-1, with TRBD1 matching over 10 bases. The trim removed 4 bases at V and 0 bases at J, leaving 0 bases unmatched. Germline loops: CDR1 SQVTM, CDR2 ANQGSEA. There are 13 residues in the CDR3. As DNA, the CDR3 is TGCAGCGTTGGGACAGGGGGCTCCTACGAGCAGTACTTC. Protein sequence: CSVGTGGSYEQYF.

V usage is TRBV5-1 and J usage is TRBJ1-1, with 8 positions matching TRBD1. This CDR3 has 16 amino acids. The germline CDR1 and CDR2 sequences are SGHRS and YFSETQ. V dropped 0 bases and J dropped 5; count of bases not matched to a gene: 9. CDR3 DNA: TGCGCCAGCAGCTTGGTCCTTTCCACAGGGGGGACTGAAGCTTTCTTT. Its protein is CASSLVLSTGGTEAFF. The whole variable domain, filled in from reference TRBV5-1 and TRBJ1-1, reads KAGVTQTPRYLIKTRGQQVTLSCSPISGHRSVSWYQQTPGQGLQFLFEYFSETQRNKGNFPGRFSGRQFSNSRSEMNVSTLELGDSALYLCASSLVLSTGGTEAFFGQGTRLTVV.

The J gene is TRBJ2-1, the V gene TRBV19, with D possibly TRBD2 on 7 matching bases. The V and J ends lost 3 bases and 6 bases respectively, with 12 bases between them. Germline CDR1 is LNHDA and CDR2 is SQIVND (reference sequence). The CDR3 sequence is 14 residues long. This CDR3 reads CASSIRGGANEQFF. The CDR3 region has the DNA TGTGCCAGTAGTATTAGGGGGGGGGCCAATGAGCAGTTCTTC.

This chain joins TRBV11-1 and TRBJ2-7; no definite D call. The germline V and J ends were trimmed by 1 base and 6 bases, with 10 bases remaining between them. This CDR3 is built from 13 residues. The germline gives CDR1 SGHAT, CDR2 FQDESV (reference sequence). The chain's CDR3 is CASSLESRGEQYF. The CDR3, as DNA: TGTGCCAGCAGCTTAGAATCGAGAGGCGAGCAGTACTTC.

The chain links TRBV29-1 to TRBJ2-5, with TRBD1 identical over 8 bases. Germline V CDR1 and CDR2: SQVTM, ANQGSEA. CDR3 length equals 15 residues. V lost 4 bases to trimming and J lost 0 bases; unmatched junction nucleotides: 7. The CDR3 bases are TGCAGCGTTGCCGGACAGGGTCCTTACCAAGAGACCCAGTACTTC. This codes for CSVAGQGPYQETQYF.

This clone has a single count. The chain employs TRBV5-6 and TRBJ2-7, with 12 nucleotides matching TRBD2. V lost 1 base, J lost 4 bases, and 6 bases stayed unmatched. The CDR3 has 16 amino acids. The germline CDR1 and CDR2 sequences are SGHDT and YYEEEE. CDR3 amino acids: CASSLQGLAGLYEQYF. The CDR3 DNA reads as TGTGCCAGCAGCTTGCAGGGACTAGCGGGTTTATACGAGCAGTACTTC.

The chain combines TRBV4-2 with TRBJ2-5, with TRBD1 as a possible D gene (6 bases). Per the germline V gene, CDR1 is LGHNA and CDR2 is YNFKEQ. The V end was cut by 3 bases, the J end by 3 bases, with 23 bases between. CDR3 length: 18 residues. CDR3 protein: CASSQVTGFTLGEETQYF. As DNA, the CDR3 is TGTGCCAGCAGCCAGGTCACAGGGTTCACGTTGGGAGAAGAGACCCAGTACTTC.

This sequence joins TRBV6-4 and TRBJ2-7; a weak D match, TRBD1 (6 bases). Trimming took off 6 bases at V and 0 bases at J, with 12 bases between the two ends. Germline V gene sequence: CDR1 MRHNA, CDR2 SNTAGT. The CDR3 totals 14 residues. CDR3 sequence reads: CASSPDRSSYEQYF. The DNA for the CDR3 is TGTGCCAGCAGCCCAGACAGGAGCTCCTACGAGCAGTACTTC.

J is TRBJ1-2 and V is TRBV27; a weak D match, TRBD1 (5 bases). Germline V gene sequence: CDR1 MNHEY, CDR2 SMNVEV (reference sequence). The CDR3 is made up of 13 amino acids. Trimming removed 3 bases from V and 8 bases from J, with 13 bases in between. The CDR3 coding sequence is TGTGCCAGCAGTTTGTTAGGGGCGGCGGGCTACACCTTC. It specifies CASSLLGAAGYTF.

The V and J genes are TRBV7-3 and TRBJ2-2, with D unresolved. V was trimmed by 6 bases and J by 1 base, leaving 9 bases between them. CDR3 length: 14 residues. The V gene's germline CDR1 is SGHTA and CDR2 FQGTGA. CDR3 sequence (DNA): TGTGCCAGCAGGATAGGCGGGAACACCGGGGAGCTGTTTTTT. This encodes CASRIGGNTGELFF.

The rearrangement links TRBV19 to TRBJ1-5; a weak D match, TRBD1 (5 bases). Between the trimmed V and J ends, which lost 5 bases and 3 bases, there was a span of 11 bases. The CDR3 has 14 residues. Germline V gene sequence: CDR1 LNHDA, CDR2 SQIVND (reference sequence). CDR3 amino acids: CASSFREVNQPQHF. DNA of the CDR3: TGTGCCAGTAGTTTCAGGGAGGTCAATCAGCCCCAGCATTTT.

V gene TRBV27 combines with J gene TRBJ1-2, with TRBD1 as a possible D gene (5 bases). V lost 2 bases to trimming and J lost 0 bases, with 10 bases between them. The CDR3 covers 15 residues. CDR1 MNHEY and CDR2 SMNVEV come from the germline V gene (reference sequence). The CDR3: CASSLGRGANYGYTF. In DNA form, the CDR3 reads TGTGCCAGCAGTTTAGGGAGGGGAGCTAACTATGGCTACACCTTC.

The rearrangement joins TRBV10-3 to TRBJ2-3; D remains unclear. Looked up from germline, CDR1 is ENHRY and CDR2 is SYGVKD. The V gene lost 4 bases and the J gene lost 4 bases, with 6 bases spanning the gap. The CDR3 spans 12 residues. The CDR3 region is CAISGAPDTQYF. The CDR3 DNA is TGTGCCATCAGTGGAGCGCCAGATACGCAGTATTTT.

This chain connects TRBV7-2 to TRBJ1-1, with TRBD1 as a possible D gene (6 bases). Germline V lookup: CDR1 SGHTA, CDR2 FQGNSA. The germline V and J ends were trimmed by 3 bases and 4 bases, with 15 bases remaining between them. The CDR3 runs 15 residues. CDR3 residues: CASSLGQGRSTEAFF. The CDR3 DNA sequence: TGTGCCAGCAGCTTGGGGCAGGGGCGTAGCACTGAAGCTTTCTTT.

A remark on this clone: Compared with germline, one end of the junction differs, possibly owing to a read error. The chain is built from TRBV2 and TRBJ2-7, with 8 bases identical to TRBD2. CDR1 is SNHLY and CDR2 is FYNNEI in the germline V gene. This CDR3 spans 14 amino acids. CDR3 in DNA: TGTGCCAGCGGTGATGCGGGGGGAACCTACGAGCAGTACTTC. It translates to CASGDAGGTYEQYF.